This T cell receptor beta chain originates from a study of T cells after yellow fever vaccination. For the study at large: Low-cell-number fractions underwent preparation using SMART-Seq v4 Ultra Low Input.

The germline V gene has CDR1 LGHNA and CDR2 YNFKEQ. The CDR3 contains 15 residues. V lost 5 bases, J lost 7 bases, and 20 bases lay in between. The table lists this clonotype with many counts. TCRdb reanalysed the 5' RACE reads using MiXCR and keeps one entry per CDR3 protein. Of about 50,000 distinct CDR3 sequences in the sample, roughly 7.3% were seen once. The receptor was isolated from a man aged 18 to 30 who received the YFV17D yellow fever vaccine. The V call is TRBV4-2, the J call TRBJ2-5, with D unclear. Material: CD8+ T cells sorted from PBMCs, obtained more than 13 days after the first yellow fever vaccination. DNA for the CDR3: TGTGCCAGCAGCTCCACCTTTAAGGGCCTGGGGACCCAGTACTTC. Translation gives CASSSTFKGLGTQYF.